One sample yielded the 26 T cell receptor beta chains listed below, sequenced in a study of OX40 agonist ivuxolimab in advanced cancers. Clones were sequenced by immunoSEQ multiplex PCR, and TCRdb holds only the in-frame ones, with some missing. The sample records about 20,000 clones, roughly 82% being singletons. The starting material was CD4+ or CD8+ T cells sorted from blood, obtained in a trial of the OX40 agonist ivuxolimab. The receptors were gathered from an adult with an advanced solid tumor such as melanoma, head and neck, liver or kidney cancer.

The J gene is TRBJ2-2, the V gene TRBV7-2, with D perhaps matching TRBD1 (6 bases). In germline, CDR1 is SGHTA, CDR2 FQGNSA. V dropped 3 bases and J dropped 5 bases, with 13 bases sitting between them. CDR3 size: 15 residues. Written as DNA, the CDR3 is TGTGCCAGCAGCTTGGATACTACAGGGACCGGGGAGCTGTTTTTT. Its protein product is CASSLDTTGTGELFF.

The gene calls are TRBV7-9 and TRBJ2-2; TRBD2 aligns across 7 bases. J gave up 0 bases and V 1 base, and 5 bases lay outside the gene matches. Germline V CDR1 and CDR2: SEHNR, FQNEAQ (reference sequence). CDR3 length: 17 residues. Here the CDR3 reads CASSLVGGTPNTGELFF. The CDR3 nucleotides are TGTGCCAGCAGCTTAGTGGGGGGGACCCCGAACACCGGGGAGCTGTTTTTT.

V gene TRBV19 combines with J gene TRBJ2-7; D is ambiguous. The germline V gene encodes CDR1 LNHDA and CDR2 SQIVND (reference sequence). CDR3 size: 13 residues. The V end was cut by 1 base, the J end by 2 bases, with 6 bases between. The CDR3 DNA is TGTGCCAGTAGTATAGGGGCGACCTACGAGCAGTACTTC. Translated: CASSIGATYEQYF.

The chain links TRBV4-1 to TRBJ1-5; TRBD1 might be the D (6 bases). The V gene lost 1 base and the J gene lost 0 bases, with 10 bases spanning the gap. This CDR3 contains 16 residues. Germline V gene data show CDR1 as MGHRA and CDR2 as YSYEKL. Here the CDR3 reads CASSQGQEYSNQPQHF. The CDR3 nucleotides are TGCGCCAGCAGCCAAGGACAGGAATATAGCAATCAGCCCCAGCATTTT.

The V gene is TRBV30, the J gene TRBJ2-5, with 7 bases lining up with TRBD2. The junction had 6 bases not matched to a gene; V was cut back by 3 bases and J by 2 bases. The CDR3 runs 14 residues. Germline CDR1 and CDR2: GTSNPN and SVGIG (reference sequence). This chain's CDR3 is CAWSPGLTQETQYF. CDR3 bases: TGTGCCTGGAGCCCGGGACTAACACAAGAGACCCAGTACTTC. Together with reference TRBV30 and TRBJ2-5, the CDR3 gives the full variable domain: SQTIHQWPATLVQPVGSPLSLECTVEGTSNPNLYWYRQAAGRGLQLLFYSVGIGQISSEVPQNLSASRPQDRQFILSSKKLLLSDSGFYLCAWSPGLTQETQYFGPGTRLLVL.

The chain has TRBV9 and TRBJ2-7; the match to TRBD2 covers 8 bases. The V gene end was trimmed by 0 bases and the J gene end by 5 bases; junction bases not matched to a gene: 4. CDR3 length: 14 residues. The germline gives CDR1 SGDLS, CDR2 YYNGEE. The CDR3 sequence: CASSVGVSGDEQYF. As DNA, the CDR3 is TGTGCCAGCAGCGTAGGGGTTAGCGGGGACGAGCAGTACTTC. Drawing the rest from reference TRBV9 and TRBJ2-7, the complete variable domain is DSGVTQTPKHLITATGQRVTLRCSPRSGDLSVYWYQQSLDQGLQFLIQYYNGEERAKGNILERFSAQQFPDLHSELNLSSLELGDSALYFCASSVGVSGDEQYFGPGTRLTVT.

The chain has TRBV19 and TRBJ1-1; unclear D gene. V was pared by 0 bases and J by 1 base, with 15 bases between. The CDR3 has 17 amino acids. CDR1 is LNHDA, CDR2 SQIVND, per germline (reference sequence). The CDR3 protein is CASSIDPGGPTNTEAFF. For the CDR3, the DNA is TGTGCCAGTAGTATAGACCCGGGTGGCCCTACGAACACTGAAGCTTTCTTT. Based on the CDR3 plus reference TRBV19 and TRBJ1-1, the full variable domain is DGGITQSPKYLFRKEGQNVTLSCEQNLNHDAMYWYRQDPGQGLRLIYYSQIVNDFQKGDIAEGYSVSREKKESFPLTVTSAQKNPTAFYLCASSIDPGGPTNTEAFFGQGTRLTVV.

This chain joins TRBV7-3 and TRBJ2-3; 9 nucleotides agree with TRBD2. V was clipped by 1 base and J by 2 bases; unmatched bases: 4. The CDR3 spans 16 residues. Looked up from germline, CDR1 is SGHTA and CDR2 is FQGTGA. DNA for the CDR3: TGTGCCAGCAGCTTAATTAGCGGGGGACCCACAGATACGCAGTATTTT. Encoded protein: CASSLISGGPTDTQYF.

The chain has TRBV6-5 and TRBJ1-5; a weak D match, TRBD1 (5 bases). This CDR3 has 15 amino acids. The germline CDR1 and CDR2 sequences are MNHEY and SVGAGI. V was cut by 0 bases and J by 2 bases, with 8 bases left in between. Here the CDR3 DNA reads TGTGCCAGCAGTTACTCGATGGGGGGCAATCAGCCCCAGCATTTT. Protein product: CASSYSMGGNQPQHF.

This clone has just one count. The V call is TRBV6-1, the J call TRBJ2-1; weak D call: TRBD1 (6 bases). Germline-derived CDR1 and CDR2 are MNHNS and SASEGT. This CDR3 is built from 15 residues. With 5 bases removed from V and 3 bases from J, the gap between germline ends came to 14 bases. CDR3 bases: TGTGCCAGCAGTCGTACGGGACAACGCTACAATGAGCAGTTCTTC. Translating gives CASSRTGQRYNEQFF.

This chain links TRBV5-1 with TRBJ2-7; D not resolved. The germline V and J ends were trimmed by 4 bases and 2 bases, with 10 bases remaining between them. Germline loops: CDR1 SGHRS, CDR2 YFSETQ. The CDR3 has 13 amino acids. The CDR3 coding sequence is TGCGCCAGCAGCCTAAACGGCGCCTACGAGCAGTACTTC. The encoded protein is CASSLNGAYEQYF.

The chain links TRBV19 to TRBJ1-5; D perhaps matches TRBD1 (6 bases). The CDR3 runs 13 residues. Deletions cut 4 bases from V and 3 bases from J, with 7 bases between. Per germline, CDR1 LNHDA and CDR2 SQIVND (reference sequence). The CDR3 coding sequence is TGTGCCAGTAGTACAGGGGCCAATCAGCCCCAGCATTTT. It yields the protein CASSTGANQPQHF.

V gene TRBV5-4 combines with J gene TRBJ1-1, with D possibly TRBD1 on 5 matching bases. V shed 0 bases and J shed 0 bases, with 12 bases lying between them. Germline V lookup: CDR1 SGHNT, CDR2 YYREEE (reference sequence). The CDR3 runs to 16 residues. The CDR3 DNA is TGTGCCAGCAGCTTGGGCCCCCTCAGGGTGAACACTGAAGCTTTCTTT. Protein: CASSLGPLRVNTEAFF.

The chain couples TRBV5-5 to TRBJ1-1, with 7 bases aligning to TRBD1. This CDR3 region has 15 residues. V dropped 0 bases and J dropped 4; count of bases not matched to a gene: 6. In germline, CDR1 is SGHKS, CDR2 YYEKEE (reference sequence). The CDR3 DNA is TGTGCCAGCAGCTTGGGCAACAGGGGAATCACTGAAGCTTTCTTT. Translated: CASSLGNRGITEAFF.

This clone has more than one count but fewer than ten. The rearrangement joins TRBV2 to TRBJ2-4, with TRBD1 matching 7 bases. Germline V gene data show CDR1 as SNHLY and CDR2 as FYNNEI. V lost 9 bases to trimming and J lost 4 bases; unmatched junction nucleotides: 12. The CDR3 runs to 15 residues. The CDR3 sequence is CASLAVSQGKNIQYF. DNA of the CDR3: TGTGCCAGTCTGGCGGTCTCACAGGGGAAAAACATTCAGTACTTC.

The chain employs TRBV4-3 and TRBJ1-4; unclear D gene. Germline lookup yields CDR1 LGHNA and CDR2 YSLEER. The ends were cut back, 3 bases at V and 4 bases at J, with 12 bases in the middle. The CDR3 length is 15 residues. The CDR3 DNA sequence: TGCGCCAGCAGCCACGCTGACAATTATAATGAAAAACTGTTTTTT. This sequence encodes CASSHADNYNEKLFF.

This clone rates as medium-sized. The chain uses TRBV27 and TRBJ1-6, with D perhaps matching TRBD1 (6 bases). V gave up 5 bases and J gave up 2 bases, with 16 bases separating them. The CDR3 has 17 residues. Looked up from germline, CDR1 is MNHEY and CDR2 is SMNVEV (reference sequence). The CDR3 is CASSRSGTSTYNSPLHF. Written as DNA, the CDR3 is TGTGCCAGCAGTCGATCGGGGACAAGCACCTATAATTCACCCCTCCACTTT.

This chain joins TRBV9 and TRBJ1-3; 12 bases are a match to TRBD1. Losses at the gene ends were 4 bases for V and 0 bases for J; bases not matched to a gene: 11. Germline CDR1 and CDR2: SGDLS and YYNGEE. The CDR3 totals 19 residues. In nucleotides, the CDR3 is TGTGCCAGCAGCTTGCCGGGACAGGGGGCATCGTCCTCTGGAAACACCATATATTTT. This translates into CASSLPGQGASSSGNTIYF.

The CDR3 DNA follows: TGTGCCAGCAGACCGACGGGGGGCTACGAGCAGTACTTC. As protein: CASRPTGGYEQYF. The chain uses TRBV5-5 and TRBJ2-7; 7 nucleotides agree with TRBD2. With V trimmed by 5 bases and J by 3 bases, 5 bases remained unmatched. CDR3 length: 13 amino acids. Per germline, CDR1 SGHKS and CDR2 YYEKEE (reference sequence).

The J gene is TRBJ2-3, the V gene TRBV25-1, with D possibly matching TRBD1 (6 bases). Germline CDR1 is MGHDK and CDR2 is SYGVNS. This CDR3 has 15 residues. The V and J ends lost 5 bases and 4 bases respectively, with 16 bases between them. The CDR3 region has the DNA TGTGCCAGCAGTAGGTCAGGGGTCGGGGCAGATACGCAGTATTTT. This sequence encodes CASSRSGVGADTQYF.

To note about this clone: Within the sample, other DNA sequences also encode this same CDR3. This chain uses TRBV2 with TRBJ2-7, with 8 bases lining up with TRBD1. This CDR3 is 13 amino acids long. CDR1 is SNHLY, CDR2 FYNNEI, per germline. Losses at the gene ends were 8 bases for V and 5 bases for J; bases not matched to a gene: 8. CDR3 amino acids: CASLVGQGNEQYF. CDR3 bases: TGTGCCAGCCTGGTAGGACAGGGTAACGAGCAGTACTTC.

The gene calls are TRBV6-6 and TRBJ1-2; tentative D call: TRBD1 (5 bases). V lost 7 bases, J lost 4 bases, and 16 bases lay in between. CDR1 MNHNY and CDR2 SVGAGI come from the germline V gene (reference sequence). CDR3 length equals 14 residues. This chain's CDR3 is CASTPAQGRYGYTF. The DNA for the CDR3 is TGTGCCAGCACCCCGGCCCAGGGCCGCTATGGCTACACCTTC.

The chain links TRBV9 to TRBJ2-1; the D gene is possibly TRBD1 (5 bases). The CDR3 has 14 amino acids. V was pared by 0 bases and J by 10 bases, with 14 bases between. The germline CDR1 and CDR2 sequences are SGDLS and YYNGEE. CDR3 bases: TGTGCCAGCAGCGTAGATGGCTCCCAGGGCGAGCAGTTCTTC. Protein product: CASSVDGSQGEQFF.

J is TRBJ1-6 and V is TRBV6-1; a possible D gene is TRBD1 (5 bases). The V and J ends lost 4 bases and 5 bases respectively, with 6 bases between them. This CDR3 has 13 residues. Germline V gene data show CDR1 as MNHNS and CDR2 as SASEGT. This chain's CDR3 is CASSARDNSPLHF. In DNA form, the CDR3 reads TGTGCCAGCAGTGCCAGGGATAATTCACCCCTCCACTTT.

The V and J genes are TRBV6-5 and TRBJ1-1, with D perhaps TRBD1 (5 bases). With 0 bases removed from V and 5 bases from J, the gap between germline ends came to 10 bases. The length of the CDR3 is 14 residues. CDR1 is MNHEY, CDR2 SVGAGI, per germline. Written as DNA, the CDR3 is TGTGCCAGCAGTTACTCTGCGGGGGATACTGAAGCTTTCTTT. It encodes CASSYSAGDTEAFF.

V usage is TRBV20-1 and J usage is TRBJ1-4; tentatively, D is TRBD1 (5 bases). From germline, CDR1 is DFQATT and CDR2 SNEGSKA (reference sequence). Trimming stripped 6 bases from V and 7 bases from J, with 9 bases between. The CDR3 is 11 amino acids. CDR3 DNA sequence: TGCAGTGCAAAACAGGCTGAAAAACTGTTTTTT. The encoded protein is CSAKQAEKLFF.